These 20 T cell receptor beta chains were sequenced from one sample in a study of cytomegalovirus exposure and HLA in healthy donors. Amplification used 60 Vbeta primers and 13 Jbeta primers. Repertoires were generated with immunoSEQ multiplex PCR, while TCRdb's copy carries only in-frame clones and drops some. This sample yields around 130,000 clones, of which 75% to 85% are seen a single time; 2% to 3% belongs to the top ten. Sample: PBMCs. The receptors were sampled from a man aged 25 to 40 in good health and CMV-seronegative.

The CDR3 protein is CASSPTGGYTGELFF. CDR3 coding DNA: TGTGCCAGCAGCCCCACAGGGGGGTACACCGGGGAGCTGTTTTTT. The rearrangement joins TRBV11-2 to TRBJ2-2; 8 bases agree with TRBD1. CDR1 is SGHAT and CDR2 is FQNNGV in the germline V gene. This CDR3 spans 15 amino acids. V was clipped by 5 bases and J by 3 bases; unmatched bases: 5.

The chain uses TRBV7-8 and TRBJ2-5, with 7 bases that match TRBD1. There are 17 residues in the CDR3. Per the germline V gene, CDR1 is SGHVS and CDR2 is FQNEAQ. Trimming removed 2 bases from V and 5 bases from J; junction bases left unmatched: 14. CDR3 in DNA: TGTGCCAGCAGCTTACCCCGGGGCAGGGGGTTCGGGGAGACCCAGTACTTC. This codes for CASSLPRGRGFGETQYF.

The J gene is TRBJ2-1, the V gene TRBV27; D not resolved. The CDR3 is 15 residues long. CDR1 is MNHEY and CDR2 is SMNVEV in the germline V gene (reference sequence). Trimming took off 5 bases at V and 0 bases at J, with 11 bases between the two ends. CDR3 loop: CASSTRLNSYNEQFF. CDR3 DNA: TGTGCCAGCAGTACGCGACTTAACTCCTACAATGAGCAGTTCTTC.

The chain couples TRBV29-1 to TRBJ1-2; TRBD1 agrees at 8 bases. This CDR3 is 12 amino acids long. Germline CDR1 SQVTM, CDR2 ANQGSEA. The V gene end was trimmed by 5 bases and the J gene end by 7 bases; junction bases not matched to a gene: 6. CDR3 nucleotides: TGCAGCGTTAACGGACAGGGTGGTGGCTACACCTTC. This sequence encodes CSVNGQGGGYTF.

This chain connects TRBV7-3 to TRBJ2-7; 7 nucleotides match TRBD1. The CDR3 is made up of 13 amino acids. V lost 2 bases and J lost 7; bases outside the gene matches: 5. Germline lookup yields CDR1 SGHTA and CDR2 FQGTGA. CDR3 DNA sequence: TGTGCCAGCAGCTTAGACAGGGATAATGAGCAGTACTTC. It translates to CASSLDRDNEQYF.

The rearrangement joins TRBV12-5 to TRBJ2-7, with D uncertain. The CDR3 covers 12 residues. V gave up 6 bases and J gave up 3 bases, with 9 bases separating them. Germline CDR1 is LGHNT and CDR2 is FRNRAP. The CDR3 region has the DNA TGTGCTAGTGGCCCTGAGAACTACGAGCAGTACTTC. Residues: CASGPENYEQYF. The complete variable domain, with remaining parts taken from reference TRBV12-5 and TRBJ2-7, reads DARVTQTPRHKVTEMGQEVTMRCQPILGHNTVFWYRQTMMQGLELLAYFRNRAPLDDSGMPKDRFSAEMPDATLATLKIQPSEPRDSAVYFCASGPENYEQYFGPGTRLTVT.

V and J are TRBV9 and TRBJ1-2, with 10 bases matching TRBD1. CDR1 and CDR2 from the germline V gene are SGDLS and YYNGEE. V lost 2 bases and J lost 5; bases outside the gene matches: 3. The CDR3 runs to 14 residues. CDR3 sequence reads: CASSVGGQGYGYTF. The DNA for the CDR3 is TGTGCCAGCAGCGTTGGGGGACAGGGGTATGGCTACACCTTC.

The J gene is TRBJ1-1, the V gene TRBV28; maybe TRBD1 (6 bases). The germline gives CDR1 MDHEN, CDR2 SYDVKM. This CDR3 has 14 amino acids. With 5 bases removed from V and 1 base from J, the gap between germline ends came to 11 bases. The CDR3 nucleotides are TGTGCCAGCAGTCCCCCAGGGGAGAACACTGAAGCTTTCTTT. As protein: CASSPPGENTEAFF.

The rearrangement uses TRBV29-1 and TRBJ1-2, with a tentative D call TRBD1 (6 bases). CDR1 and CDR2 (germline): SQVTM, ANQGSEA. V dropped 8 bases and J dropped 2 bases, with 9 bases sitting between them. The CDR3 runs 11 residues. The CDR3: CSFQGNYGYTF. The CDR3 DNA reads TGCAGCTTTCAGGGGAACTATGGCTACACCTTC.

J is TRBJ2-7 and V is TRBV5-1; D is perhaps TRBD2 (6 bases). CDR1 is SGHRS, CDR2 YFSETQ, per germline. This CDR3 is 15 amino acids long. V lost 3 bases to trimming and J lost 5 bases, with 18 bases between them. The CDR3 here is CASSWLSGTEHEQYF. CDR3 sequence (DNA): TGCGCCAGCAGCTGGTTATCCGGGACTGAGCACGAGCAGTACTTC.

The rearrangement joins TRBV29-1 to TRBJ1-1; D gene unclear. This CDR3 region has 12 residues. V lost 5 bases and J lost 2, with 9 bases in between. The V gene's germline CDR1 is SQVTM and CDR2 ANQGSEA. The CDR3 reads CSVLLDNTEAFF. The CDR3 DNA reads TGCAGCGTTTTATTAGATAACACTGAAGCTTTCTTT.

The chain combines TRBV9 with TRBJ2-1, with D tentatively TRBD2 (6 bases). CDR3 size: 18 residues. The ends were cut back, 0 bases at V and 8 bases at J, with 24 bases in the middle. CDR1 and CDR2 (germline): SGDLS, YYNGEE. The CDR3 DNA is TGTGCCAGCAGCGTAGTGGCTAGCGCGATAACCCACTCCGATGAGCAGTTCTTC. Amino acid sequence: CASSVVASAITHSDEQFF.

The chain carries TRBV7-9 and TRBJ1-5, with 9 bases fitting TRBD1. V lost 3 bases to trimming and J lost 4 bases; unmatched junction nucleotides: 1. The germline gives CDR1 SEHNR, CDR2 FQNEAQ (reference sequence). This CDR3 is 14 amino acids long. CDR3 DNA: TGTGCCAGCAGCTTGACAGGGGGTAATCAGCCCCAGCATTTT. This sequence encodes CASSLTGGNQPQHF.

The chain carries TRBV27 and TRBJ2-2; D is unclear. Germline lookup yields CDR1 MNHEY and CDR2 SMNVEV (reference sequence). The length of the CDR3 is 12 residues. V was shortened by 5 bases and J by 7 bases, with 8 bases between the two germline ends. CDR3 sequence: CASSPRSGELFF. CDR3 coding DNA: TGTGCCAGCAGTCCTAGGAGCGGGGAGCTGTTTTTT.

This clone appeared a few times. V and J are TRBV27 and TRBJ2-7; a possible D gene is TRBD2 (6 bases). This CDR3 comprises 12 residues. Germline V lookup: CDR1 MNHEY, CDR2 SMNVEV (reference sequence). Trimming left V 8 bases short and J 2 bases short, with 10 bases between. The DNA for the CDR3 is TGTGCCAGCGGACTATCAACCTACGAGCAGTACTTC. Translated: CASGLSTYEQYF.

In its sample, this clone was seen a few times. The J gene is TRBJ1-4, the V gene TRBV7-8; perhaps TRBD1 as D (6 bases). V dropped 1 base and J dropped 9 bases, with 18 bases sitting between them. The CDR3 is 16 amino acids. The germline V gene has CDR1 SGHVS and CDR2 FQNEAQ. The CDR3 DNA is TGTGCCAGCAGCTTAGGTAGCGGGACATCGGCCAAAAAACTGTTTTTT. This encodes CASSLGSGTSAKKLFF.

This clone showed up just a few times. The rearrangement joins TRBV19 to TRBJ1-4; 10 bases line up with TRBD1. Germline CDR1 LNHDA, CDR2 SQIVND (reference sequence). V lost 7 bases and J lost 6; bases outside the gene matches: 11. This CDR3 is built from 16 residues. The DNA for the CDR3 is TGTGCCAGTAAGTCCCGGGACAGGGGCCGCGATGAAAAACTGTTTTTT. This codes for CASKSRDRGRDEKLFF.

The chain is built from TRBV5-1 and TRBJ2-1; D perhaps matches TRBD1 (6 bases). Trimming took 3 bases from V and 5 from J, leaving 18 bases between them. CDR3 size: 16 residues. Germline V lookup: CDR1 SGHRS, CDR2 YFSETQ. The CDR3 DNA reads as TGCGCCAGCAGCTCTACACAGGGTCAGTTGAACAATGAGCAGTTCTTC. Its protein is CASSSTQGQLNNEQFF. The full variable domain, with the rest looked up from reference TRBV5-1 and TRBJ2-1, is KAGVTQTPRYLIKTRGQQVTLSCSPISGHRSVSWYQQTPGQGLQFLFEYFSETQRNKGNFPGRFSGRQFSNSRSEMNVSTLELGDSALYLCASSSTQGQLNNEQFFGPGTRLTVL.

Here the CDR3 reads CASSPDSLITYEQYF. CDR3 nucleotides: TGTGCCAGCTCACCGGACAGCCTAATCACCTACGAGCAGTACTTC. The V and J genes are TRBV18 and TRBJ2-5; maybe TRBD1 (6 bases). The end of the DNA is better explained by TRBJ2-7, so the J call may be wrong. This CDR3 region has 15 residues. Per the germline V gene, CDR1 is KGHSH and CDR2 is LQKENI.

The chain is built from TRBV28 and TRBJ1-1; the match to TRBD1 covers 9 bases. With 6 bases clipped from V and 11 bases from J, the junction kept 13 bases outside the gene matches. Germline V CDR1 and CDR2: MDHEN, SYDVKM. This CDR3 comprises 14 residues. The CDR3 DNA follows: TGTGCCAGCAGCCCAGCGGGACAGGGAATTAAGGCTTTCTTT. This translates into CASSPAGQGIKAFF.